These 19 T cell receptor beta chains were all obtained from the same sample, sequenced in a study of T-cell reconstitution after alpha-beta-depleted transplantation in children. Unique molecular identifiers were used to barcode this TCRbeta library. TCRdb recomputed calls from the PCR reads with MiXCR, one row per CDR3 protein. Among fewer than 150,000 distinct CDR3 sequences, 8% to 10% were seen once, and the ten largest hold around 24%. This specimen was PBMCs, mostly from graft donor cells, taken 180 days after TCRalphabeta/CD19-depleted stem cell transplant. All receptors come from a girl less than two years old who had a stem cell transplant for combined immunodeficiency, so the T cells may come from the graft donor.

This clonotype was counted between two and nine times. The chain employs TRBV29-1 and TRBJ1-1; no reliable D call. This CDR3 spans 10 amino acids. Between the trimmed V and J ends, which lost 0 bases and 11 bases, there was a span of 7 bases. The germline CDR1 and CDR2 sequences are SQVTM and ANQGSEA. The CDR3: CSVEDSQAFF. The CDR3 bases are TGCAGCGTTGAAGATAGCCAGGCTTTCTTT.

The V call is TRBV28, the J call TRBJ1-6; D is undetermined. The CDR3 runs to 13 residues. Germline V lookup: CDR1 MDHEN, CDR2 SYDVKM. V lost 8 bases and J 2 bases, leaving 7 bases between the germline ends. The CDR3 bases are TGTGCCAGCGGCAACACCTATAATTCACCCCTCCACTTT. Translation: CASGNTYNSPLHF.

This clonotype was seen a few times. The V and J genes are TRBV20-1 and TRBJ2-5; D not resolved. CDR3 size: 10 residues. The ends were cut back, 2 bases at V and 4 bases at J, with 2 bases in the middle. The V gene's germline CDR1 is DFQATT and CDR2 SNEGSKA (reference sequence). CDR3 residues: CSARRETQYF. CDR3 coding DNA: TGCAGTGCTAGACGAGAGACCCAGTACTTC.

This clonotype was observed a few times. This chain links TRBV20-1 with TRBJ2-7; possibly TRBD1 for D (6 bases). Germline V lookup: CDR1 DFQATT, CDR2 SNEGSKA (reference sequence). Trimming removed 4 bases from V and 2 bases from J, with 9 bases in between. The CDR3 covers 12 residues. The chain's CDR3 is CSATRGPYEQYF. CDR3 in DNA: TGCAGTGCTACCAGGGGACCCTACGAGCAGTACTTC.

The J gene is TRBJ2-1, the V gene TRBV7-8; a weak D match, TRBD2 (5 bases). The V end lost 0 bases, the J end lost 1 base, and 7 bases lay between the germline ends. CDR1 is SGHVS and CDR2 is FQNEAQ in the germline V gene. The CDR3 length is 15 residues. In DNA form, the CDR3 reads TGTGCCAGCAGCTTAGCGGGAGATTCCTACAATGAGCAGTTCTTC. This encodes CASSLAGDSYNEQFF.

This clonotype showed up many times. V usage is TRBV6-5 and J usage is TRBJ1-1, with D perhaps TRBD1 (5 bases). Germline assignment: CDR1 MNHEY and CDR2 SVGAGI. The CDR3 sequence is 14 residues long. Trimming took off 0 bases at V and 4 bases at J, with 9 bases between the two ends. CDR3 amino acids: CASSYSFGGTEAFF. The DNA of the CDR3 is TGTGCCAGCAGTTACTCGTTTGGGGGCACTGAAGCTTTCTTT.

Comment on this clonotype: This may be a read error, as it is one base from a much larger clone. The J gene is TRBJ2-7, the V gene TRBV7-9; TRBD1 is a possible D gene (6 bases). The V end was cut by 3 bases, the J end by 1 base, with 7 bases between. This CDR3 has 13 amino acids. Germline V gene sequence: CDR1 SEHNR, CDR2 FQNEAQ (reference sequence). In nucleotides, the CDR3 is TGTGCCAGCAGCTTTACAGGGTCCTACGAGCAGTACTTC. The encoded protein is CASSFTGSYEQYF.

V usage is TRBV29-1 and J usage is TRBJ2-1, with 8 bases aligning to TRBD2. Germline CDR1 SQVTM, CDR2 ANQGSEA. V dropped 4 bases and J dropped 8; count of bases not matched to a gene: 7. The CDR3 is 13 residues long. CDR3 nucleotide sequence: TGCAGCGTTGCGGGAGGGCAATGGTATGAGCAGTTCTTC. Translated: CSVAGGQWYEQFF.

The chain joins TRBV6-5 to TRBJ2-7; possibly TRBD2 for D (5 bases). V lost 2 bases, J lost 0 bases, and 11 bases lay in between. The CDR3 runs 15 residues. Germline V gives CDR1 MNHEY, CDR2 SVGAGI. Here the CDR3 DNA reads TGTGCCAGCAGTTACGGCGGGTGGTCCTCCTACGAGCAGTACTTC. This translates into CASSYGGWSSYEQYF.

V usage is TRBV12-3 or TRBV12-4 and J usage is TRBJ2-1; D unresolved. The V gene lost 3 bases and the J gene lost 9 bases, with 12 bases spanning the gap. The CDR3 has 13 residues. This CDR3 is CASSFTHVGEQFF. DNA of the CDR3: TGTGCCAGCAGTTTTACGCACGTGGGTGAGCAGTTCTTC.

V is TRBV5-1 and J is TRBJ2-1; 7 positions match TRBD1. There are 13 residues in the CDR3. The germline V gene has CDR1 SGHRS and CDR2 YFSETQ. The V segment lost 7 bases and the J segment 1 base; nucleotides outside the gene matches: 2. The CDR3 here is CASRQGSYNEQFF. For the CDR3, the DNA is TGCGCCAGCCGACAGGGTTCCTACAATGAGCAGTTCTTC.

J is TRBJ2-7 and V is TRBV6-2 or TRBV6-3, with 10 positions matching TRBD2. Germline V lookup: CDR1 MNHEY, CDR2 SVGEGT. With 2 bases clipped from V and 3 bases from J, the junction kept 7 bases outside the gene matches. The CDR3 is 16 residues long. The CDR3 loop reads CASSYPPSGSYYEQYF. The CDR3 bases are TGTGCCAGCAGTTACCCACCTAGCGGGAGTTACTACGAGCAGTACTTC.

A few counts support this clonotype. V is TRBV7-2 and J is TRBJ1-5, with a tentative D call TRBD1 (5 bases). Germline V gene sequence: CDR1 SGHTA, CDR2 FQGNSA. Trimming removed 4 bases from V and 0 bases from J, with 10 bases in between. The CDR3 runs to 15 residues. The CDR3 DNA follows: TGTGCCAGCAGCTCACAGGCGAATAGCAATCAGCCCCAGCATTTT. It specifies CASSSQANSNQPQHF. Filled out from reference TRBV7-2 and TRBJ1-5, the complete variable domain reads GAGVSQSPSNKVTEKGKDVELRCDPISGHTALYWYRQSLGQGLEFLIYFQGNSAPDKSGLPSDRFSAERTGGSVSTLTIQRTQQEDSAVYLCASSSQANSNQPQHFGDGTRLSIL.

The chain combines TRBV28 with TRBJ2-5; a weak D match, TRBD2 (6 bases). V was shortened by 2 bases and J by 6 bases, with 10 bases between the two germline ends. The CDR3 consists of 13 residues. Germline CDR1 is MDHEN and CDR2 is SYDVKM. For the CDR3, the DNA is TGTGCCAGCAGTTTAGACGGGGGACAGACCCAGTACTTC. It translates to CASSLDGGQTQYF.

Only a few counts were recorded for this clonotype. J is TRBJ2-7 and V is TRBV20-1; maybe TRBD1 (5 bases). Germline V lookup: CDR1 DFQATT, CDR2 SNEGSKA (reference sequence). The length of the CDR3 is 14 residues. Trimming shortened V by 0 bases and J by 3 bases, and 12 bases separated the two germline ends. The DNA of the CDR3 is TGCAGTGCTAGAGATGGTGGGGCCAACTACGAGCAGTACTTC. It is translated as CSARDGGANYEQYF.

The rearrangement uses TRBV20-1 and TRBJ1-5; D may be TRBD1 (6 bases). The germline CDR1 and CDR2 sequences are DFQATT and SNEGSKA (reference sequence). V lost 1 base and J lost 5, with 12 bases in between. The CDR3 has 14 residues. The CDR3 here is CSARVRGADQPQHF. The CDR3 DNA follows: TGCAGTGCTAGAGTTCGGGGGGCGGATCAGCCCCAGCATTTT.

This rearrangement joins TRBV11-1 to TRBJ2-1; TRBD2 matches 7 bases. Unmatched junction bases numbered 3, after V lost 1 base and J lost 3 bases. Germline V gives CDR1 SGHAT, CDR2 FQDESV (reference sequence). The CDR3 runs to 15 residues. The CDR3 DNA reads as TGTGCCAGCAGCTTAGACCTAGCGGTCTACAATGAGCAGTTCTTC. This gives the protein CASSLDLAVYNEQFF.

There are a few counts of this clonotype. The chain combines TRBV25-1 with TRBJ1-4; the D gene is possibly TRBD1 (6 bases). CDR3 length: 14 amino acids. The V gene's germline CDR1 is MGHDK and CDR2 SYGVNS. Deletions cut 1 base from V and 8 bases from J, with 11 bases between. The CDR3 coding sequence is TGTGCCAGCAGTGAATCTAGGACAGCCGAAAAACTGTTTTTT. It translates to CASSESRTAEKLFF.

This clonotype was counted a few times. The chain has TRBV7-2 and TRBJ2-1; 8 nucleotides line up with TRBD2. The V gene's germline CDR1 is SGHTA and CDR2 FQGNSA. This CDR3 contains 15 residues. V shed 2 bases, J shed 3 bases, and the junction held 3 bases outside the gene matches. The CDR3: CASSLKAGDYNEQFF. The DNA of the CDR3 is TGTGCCAGCAGCTTAAAAGCGGGGGACTACAATGAGCAGTTCTTC.